The 24 T cell receptor beta chains below were found in one sample sequenced in a study of blood T cell repertoires in COVID-19. The assay was immunoSEQ multiplex PCR, and TCRdb's table has in-frame clones only and misses some. The sample yields a few hundred thousand clones, 70% to 90% seen once. Sequenced: peripheral blood. The receptors stem from a woman aged 40 to 49 with acute or convalescent COVID-19.

This rearrangement joins TRBV3-1 (or the pseudogene TRBV3-2) to TRBJ1-4; possibly TRBD1 for D (5 bases). The CDR3 contains 16 residues. Germline CDR1 is LGHDT and CDR2 is YNNKEL (reference sequence). Trimming took 4 bases from V and 0 from J, leaving 12 bases between them. CDR3 DNA sequence: TGTGCCAGCAGCCGCCCCCAGACAGCAACTAATGAAAAACTGTTTTTT. Protein: CASSRPQTATNEKLFF.

Notes on this clone: Other DNA sequences in this specimen translate into the identical CDR3. The chain is built from TRBV11-2 and TRBJ2-3; 10 bases are a match to TRBD2. Germline lookup yields CDR1 SGHAT and CDR2 FQNNGV. The CDR3 is made up of 19 amino acids. V lost 5 bases to trimming and J lost 2 bases; unmatched junction nucleotides: 16. CDR3 DNA: TGTGCCAGCAGCCCCGGGTGGGCTAGCGGGGGCCCTCCCACAGATACGCAGTATTTT. Translating it yields CASSPGWASGGPPTDTQYF. The variable domain in full, completed from reference TRBV11-2 and TRBJ2-3, reads EAGVAQSPRYKIIEKRQSVAFWCNPISGHATLYWYQQILGQGPKLLIQFQNNGVVDDSQLPKDRFSAERLKGVDSTLKIQPAKLEDSAVYLCASSPGWASGGPPTDTQYFGPGTRLTVL.

This clone has just one count. The gene calls are TRBV19 and TRBJ1-3, with D perhaps TRBD1 (6 bases). The V and J ends lost 9 bases and 4 bases respectively, with 13 bases between them. CDR1 LNHDA and CDR2 SQIVND come from the germline V gene (reference sequence). The CDR3 spans 13 residues. CDR3 DNA: TGTGCCAGCACACTCGACAGGGGAAACACCATATATTTT. Amino acids: CASTLDRGNTIYF.

As concerns this clone: Germline and junction disagree at one end, which may indicate a read error. The rearrangement links TRBV5-6 to TRBJ1-2, with D perhaps TRBD1 (6 bases). The CDR3 runs to 14 residues. CDR1 SGHDT and CDR2 YYEEEE come from the germline V gene. The CDR3 loop is CASSLGPQGYGYTF. The CDR3 DNA reads TGTGCCAGCAGTTTGGGGCCACAGGGCTATGGCTACACCTTC. Drawing the rest from reference TRBV5-6 and TRBJ1-2, the complete variable domain is DAGVTQSPTHLIKTRGQQVTLRCSPKSGHDTVSWYQQALGQGPQFIFQYYEEEERQRGNFPDRFSGHQFPNYSSELNVNALLLGDSALYLCASSLGPQGYGYTFGSGTRLTVV.

This clone was recorded once. This chain joins TRBV15 and TRBJ1-3; no firm D call. The germline V gene encodes CDR1 LNHNV and CDR2 YYDKDF (reference sequence). Trimming stripped 0 bases from V and 0 bases from J, with 12 bases between. This CDR3 contains 17 residues. This CDR3 reads CATSRDYGRSSGNTIYF. In nucleotides, the CDR3 is TGTGCCACCAGCAGAGATTATGGTCGGAGCTCTGGAAACACCATATATTTT.

The genes are TRBV11-2 and TRBJ2-5, with D perhaps matching TRBD1 (5 bases). Trimming left V 3 bases short and J 1 base short, with 12 bases between. This CDR3 is 15 amino acids long. Germline V CDR1 and CDR2: SGHAT, FQNNGV. The CDR3 DNA sequence: TGTGCCAGCAGCTTTTACCGACAGACCCAAGAGACCCAGTACTTC. Its protein is CASSFYRQTQETQYF. The full variable domain, with the rest looked up from reference TRBV11-2 and TRBJ2-5, is EAGVAQSPRYKIIEKRQSVAFWCNPISGHATLYWYQQILGQGPKLLIQFQNNGVVDDSQLPKDRFSAERLKGVDSTLKIQPAKLEDSAVYLCASSFYRQTQETQYFGPGTRLLVL.

This clone has only a few counts. The chain combines TRBV18 with TRBJ1-6; 10 nucleotides match TRBD1. The CDR3 consists of 15 residues. Losses at the gene ends were 3 bases for V and 10 bases for J; bases not matched to a gene: 6. Germline V CDR1 and CDR2: KGHSH, LQKENI. DNA for the CDR3: TGTGCCAGCTCACCGCGGGGACAGGGGAGGTCACCCCTCCACTTT. Amino acids: CASSPRGQGRSPLHF.

Only one count was recorded for this clone. This chain connects TRBV2 to TRBJ1-1, with 8 bases lining up with TRBD1. V gave up 4 bases and J gave up 4 bases; unmatched junction bases: 5. The CDR3 is 14 residues long. Per the germline V gene, CDR1 is SNHLY and CDR2 is FYNNEI. In DNA, the CDR3 is TGTGCCAGCAGTGTTTCCACAGGGGGCACTGAAGCTTTCTTT. It specifies CASSVSTGGTEAFF.

The V call is TRBV5-1, the J call TRBJ1-1, with a weak D call TRBD1 (5 bases). The CDR3 has 15 amino acids. Germline V gene data show CDR1 as SGHRS and CDR2 as YFSETQ. Trimming cost V 0 bases and J 5 bases, with 14 bases left between them. For the CDR3, the DNA is TGCGCCAGCAGCTTGGCCCAGGGTAAGGAGACTGAAGCTTTCTTT. It codes for CASSLAQGKETEAFF.

J is TRBJ2-3 and V is TRBV27; D unresolved. Germline CDR1 is MNHEY and CDR2 is SMNVEV (reference sequence). CDR3 length: 14 residues. The ends were cut back, 2 bases at V and 2 bases at J, with 8 bases in the middle. CDR3 protein: CASSLSPNTDTQYF. CDR3 sequence (DNA): TGTGCCAGCAGTTTAAGCCCTAACACAGATACGCAGTATTTT.

The chain joins TRBV19 to TRBJ1-6, with D unclear. The V and J ends lost 6 bases and 1 base respectively, with 13 bases between them. CDR3 length equals 16 residues. Germline V gene sequence: CDR1 LNHDA, CDR2 SQIVND (reference sequence). The CDR3 reads CASSRLVGSYNSPLHF. In nucleotides, the CDR3 is TGTGCCAGTAGCCGACTGGTTGGTTCCTATAATTCACCCCTCCACTTT.

The chain carries TRBV10-3 and TRBJ1-1; D is unclear. Germline assignment: CDR1 ENHRY and CDR2 SYGVKD. CDR3 length: 13 residues. Deletions cut 0 bases from V and 10 bases from J, with 12 bases between. CDR3 DNA sequence: TGTGCCATCAGTGAGTCGATCTCAGGATTAGCTTTCTTT. This encodes CAISESISGLAFF.

The V gene is TRBV28, the J gene TRBJ2-3; TRBD1 aligns across 12 bases. This CDR3 has 15 residues. CDR1 and CDR2 (germline): MDHEN, SYDVKM. With 5 bases clipped from V and 6 bases from J, the junction kept 6 bases outside the gene matches. This CDR3 reads CASSPPGQGADTQYF. The CDR3 nucleotides read TGTGCCAGCAGTCCCCCGGGACAGGGGGCGGATACGCAGTATTTT. The whole variable domain, filled in from reference TRBV28 and TRBJ2-3, reads DVKVTQSSRYLVKRTGEKVFLECVQDMDHENMFWYRQDPGLGLRLIYFSYDVKMKEKGDIPEGYSVSREKKERFSLILESASTNQTSMYLCASSPPGQGADTQYFGPGTRLTVL.

The chain joins TRBV5-1 to TRBJ1-1; tentatively, D is TRBD1 (5 bases). This CDR3 is built from 15 residues. V was shortened by 0 bases and J by 1 base, with 10 bases between the two germline ends. CDR1 is SGHRS and CDR2 is YFSETQ in the germline V gene. CDR3 in amino acids: CASSLAPGGNTEAFF. CDR3 nucleotide sequence: TGCGCCAGCAGCTTGGCCCCGGGGGGGAACACTGAAGCTTTCTTT.

The table lists this clone with a count of one. This chain connects TRBV11-2 to TRBJ2-3, with a possible D match to TRBD2 (5 bases). Germline values: CDR1 SGHAT, CDR2 FQNNGV. The CDR3 is 16 amino acids. The ends were cut back, 5 bases at V and 0 bases at J, with 15 bases in the middle. The CDR3 reads CASSPQAGTSTDTQYF. The CDR3 DNA reads as TGTGCCAGCAGCCCCCAGGCGGGTACTAGCACAGATACGCAGTATTTT.

The rearrangement uses TRBV30 and TRBJ1-4; 9 positions match TRBD1. V dropped 5 bases and J dropped 7; count of bases not matched to a gene: 5. Germline-derived CDR1 and CDR2 are GTSNPN and SVGIG (reference sequence). This CDR3 region has 13 residues. The CDR3 protein is CAWGTGGSEKLFF. CDR3 sequence (DNA): TGTGCCTGGGGAACAGGGGGCTCTGAAAAACTGTTTTTT.

V gene TRBV5-1 combines with J gene TRBJ2-3, with a tentative D call TRBD2 (5 bases). Germline V gene data show CDR1 as SGHRS and CDR2 as YFSETQ. CDR3 length: 15 residues. Trimming took 4 bases from V and 0 from J, leaving 12 bases between them. The CDR3 loop reads CASSLVAGSTDTQYF. The CDR3 coding sequence is TGCGCCAGCAGCCTAGTGGCGGGTAGCACAGATACGCAGTATTTT.

This clone has a count of ten or more. The V call is TRBV9, the J call TRBJ2-2; D is possibly TRBD1 (6 bases). The CDR3 runs 18 residues. CDR1 is SGDLS, CDR2 YYNGEE, per germline. The V end lost 3 bases, the J end lost 4 bases, and 22 bases lay between the germline ends. The CDR3, as DNA: TGTGCCAGCAGCGCTCGGCCCCGGGACACACCGATCACCGGGGAGCTGTTTTTT. Protein product: CASSARPRDTPITGELFF.

The chain has TRBV25-1 and TRBJ2-5, with a possible D match to TRBD2 (5 bases). V was trimmed by 1 base and J by 2 bases, leaving 17 bases between them. Per germline, CDR1 MGHDK and CDR2 SYGVNS. This CDR3 spans 17 amino acids. CDR3 bases: TGTGCCAGCAGTGAATCAGGCGGGCGCCAACTGCAAGAGACCCAGTACTTC. Encoded protein: CASSESGGRQLQETQYF.

The chain employs TRBV7-8 and TRBJ2-7; maybe TRBD1 (6 bases). Germline V gene data show CDR1 as SGHVS and CDR2 as FQNEAQ. The CDR3 contains 15 residues. Between the trimmed V and J ends, which lost 1 base and 2 bases, there was a span of 12 bases. The CDR3 spells CASSLGTEPTYEQYV. The CDR3 DNA reads as TGTGCCAGCAGCTTAGGGACAGAGCCCACCTACGAGCAGTACGTC.

This chain uses TRBV7-2 with TRBJ2-1; D call uncertain. CDR1 and CDR2 from the germline V gene are SGHTA and FQGNSA. The CDR3 is made up of 13 amino acids. With 1 base removed from V and 8 bases from J, the gap between germline ends came to 9 bases. The CDR3 here is CASSLDIEYEQFF. DNA of the CDR3: TGTGCCAGCAGCTTAGATATAGAATATGAGCAGTTCTTC.

This clone was observed a few times. This sequence joins TRBV18 and TRBJ1-2, with a weak D call TRBD1 (5 bases). Looked up from germline, CDR1 is KGHSH and CDR2 is LQKENI. The CDR3 is made up of 17 amino acids. Trimming pared 3 bases from V and 0 bases from J, leaving 17 bases between. The CDR3 bases are TGTGCCAGCTCACCCGGGTCGCAGGGAGGGACTAACTATGGCTACACCTTC. This gives the protein CASSPGSQGGTNYGYTF. Full variable domain (outside the CDR3, taken from reference TRBV18 and TRBJ1-2): NAGVMQNPRHLVRRRGQEARLRCSPMKGHSHVYWYRQLPEEGLKFMVYLQKENIIDESGMPKERFSAEFPKEGPSILRIQQVVRGDSAAYFCASSPGSQGGTNYGYTFGSGTRLTVV.

The V call is TRBV6-5, the J call TRBJ1-2; 9 bases map to TRBD1. Germline CDR1 reads MNHEY; CDR2 reads SVGAGI. This CDR3 is built from 14 residues. J lost 8 bases, V lost 6 bases, and 10 bases had no gene match. The CDR3, as DNA: TGTGCCAGCAGGCCCACCGGGACAGGGAGCGGCTACACCTTC. This codes for CASRPTGTGSGYTF.

The chain links TRBV7-7 to TRBJ1-5; 9 bases match TRBD1. Germline-derived CDR1 and CDR2 are SSHAT and FNYEAQ (reference sequence). V lost 5 bases, J lost 5 bases, and 1 base stayed unmatched. The CDR3 runs to 13 residues. For the CDR3, the DNA is TGTGCCAGCAGCCGGGACAGGGATCAGCCCCAGCATTTT. This encodes CASSRDRDQPQHF.